A selection of T cell receptor beta chains follows, all from one sample in a study of blood T cell repertoires in COVID-19. Libraries were prepared by immunoSEQ multiplex PCR; TCRdb keeps only in-frame clonotypes and omits some of them. Among around 40,000 clones listed, roughly 81% were seen once. The material sequenced was peripheral blood. These TCRs come from a human donor in a cohort sampled during active COVID-19. Both conserved end residues are part of each CDR3. Each record gives: D gene, V gene, J gene, clone size, CDR3 DNA, CDR3 protein. A D gene is named only where the DNA matches it firmly. Size values are once, few and many counts, or a class for expanded clones, and some rows have none.

d_call: TRBD2; v_call: TRBV9; j_call: TRBJ2-1; clone_size: .; cdr3_nt: TGTGCCAGCAGCGTAGCTCTAGCGGGGGGGCCAGGTGAGCAGTTCTTC; cdr3_aa: CASSVALAGGPGEQFF
d_call: .; v_call: TRBV11-1; j_call: TRBJ1-2; clone_size: .; cdr3_nt: TGTGCCAGCAGCTTAGGGCAGGGGACCGGCTACACCTTC; cdr3_aa: CASSLGQGTGYTF
d_call: .; v_call: TRBV5-5; j_call: TRBJ1-4; clone_size: .; cdr3_nt: TGTGCCAGCAGCTCGCCCGGAGGCAGGGGAGGGTGGGCTAATGAAAAACTGTTTTTT; cdr3_aa: CASSSPGGRGGWANEKLFF
d_call: .; v_call: TRBV7-3; j_call: TRBJ2-3; clone_size: .; cdr3_nt: TGTGCCAGCAGCTACACCCATAGCACAGATACGCAGTATTTT; cdr3_aa: CASSYTHSTDTQYF
d_call: TRBD1; v_call: TRBV19; j_call: TRBJ2-7; clone_size: .; cdr3_nt: TGTGCCAGTAGTGTCAAGGGACAGGGAGGCTACGAGCAGTACTTC; cdr3_aa: CASSVKGQGGYEQYF
d_call: .; v_call: TRBV6-5; j_call: TRBJ1-2; clone_size: .; cdr3_nt: TGTGCCAGCAGTCTCGGGGGGCCCCCCTATGGCTACACCTTC; cdr3_aa: CASSLGGPPYGYTF
d_call: TRBD1; v_call: TRBV7-2; j_call: TRBJ2-7; clone_size: .; cdr3_nt: TGTGCCAGCAGCTTAGACCCGACAGGGGCCGCCTACGAGCAGTACTTC; cdr3_aa: CASSLDPTGAAYEQYF
d_call: TRBD2; v_call: TRBV19; j_call: TRBJ2-3; clone_size: .; cdr3_nt: TGTGCCAGTAGTCAAGGACTAGACGCAGATACGCAGTATTTT; cdr3_aa: CASSQGLDADTQYF
d_call: .; v_call: TRBV7-9; j_call: TRBJ1-5; clone_size: .; cdr3_nt: TGTGCCAGCAGCCCGGGGGGGGGCAATCAGCCCCAGCATTTT; cdr3_aa: CASSPGGGNQPQHF
d_call: .; v_call: TRBV5-1; j_call: TRBJ2-7; clone_size: once; cdr3_nt: TGCGCCAGCAGCCCCCGGTTTGGCGGGTTACGCTACGAGCAGTACTTC; cdr3_aa: CASSPRFGGLRYEQYF
d_call: .; v_call: TRBV11-2; j_call: TRBJ2-7; clone_size: .; cdr3_nt: TGTGCCAGCAGCTTAGGTGTGGGCCCTTGGGAGCAGTACTTC; cdr3_aa: CASSLGVGPWEQYF
d_call: TRBD1; v_call: TRBV7-8; j_call: TRBJ1-1; clone_size: .; cdr3_nt: TGTGCCAGCAGCGCCGGCGTAATTAGGGACAGCTTGAACACTGAAGCTTTCTTT; cdr3_aa: CASSAGVIRDSLNTEAFF
d_call: .; v_call: TRBV20-1; j_call: TRBJ1-3; clone_size: .; cdr3_nt: TGCAGTGCTAGTACAGTCTCTGGAAACACCATATATTTT; cdr3_aa: CSASTVSGNTIYF
d_call: .; v_call: TRBV15; j_call: TRBJ2-3; clone_size: .; cdr3_nt: TGTGCCACCAGCAGAGATCGGGGACAACCAACCGATACGCAGTATTTT; cdr3_aa: CATSRDRGQPTDTQYF
d_call: .; v_call: TRBV6-5; j_call: TRBJ1-5; clone_size: .; cdr3_nt: TGTGCCTCCGGGGAGGGAAATCAGCCCCAGCATTTT; cdr3_aa: CASGEGNQPQHF
d_call: .; v_call: TRBV10-3; j_call: TRBJ1-2; clone_size: .; cdr3_nt: TGTGCCACTCTGGGGGGGAGGTATGGCTACACCTTC; cdr3_aa: CATLGGRYGYTF
d_call: TRBD1; v_call: TRBV5-1; j_call: TRBJ1-1; clone_size: .; cdr3_nt: TGCGCCAGCAGCGGCCGGGACAGGGGGAGTGTAAGCACTGAAGCTTTCTTT; cdr3_aa: CASSGRDRGSVSTEAFF
d_call: .; v_call: TRBV6-2/TRBV6-3; j_call: TRBJ2-7; clone_size: .; cdr3_nt: TGTGCCAGCAGCCCTCTAAGGGGGTACGAGCAGTACTTC; cdr3_aa: CASSPLRGYEQYF
d_call: TRBD1; v_call: TRBV4-2; j_call: TRBJ1-2; clone_size: few; cdr3_nt: TGTGCCAGCAGCCAAGATGGGACAGGGGGTAGCTATGGCTACACCTTC; cdr3_aa: CASSQDGTGGSYGYTF
d_call: TRBD1; v_call: TRBV7-9; j_call: TRBJ1-4; clone_size: once; cdr3_nt: TGTGCCAGCAGCTGGCCCCCAGGGGGGTCGGGAACTAATGAAAAACTGTTTTTT; cdr3_aa: CASSWPPGGSGTNEKLFF
d_call: TRBD1; v_call: TRBV6-1; j_call: TRBJ1-1; clone_size: .; cdr3_nt: TGTGCCAGCAGTGAAGCGCGAGGGGGCTCAGCTTTCTTT; cdr3_aa: CASSEARGGSAFF
d_call: .; v_call: TRBV4-1; j_call: TRBJ1-5; clone_size: .; cdr3_nt: TGCGCCAGCAGGACGGGGTGGCAGCCCCAGCATTTT; cdr3_aa: CASRTGWQPQHF
d_call: .; v_call: TRBV5-4; j_call: TRBJ1-1; clone_size: .; cdr3_nt: TGTGCCAGCAGCTTGCCCGGGCTGGGGGGGACGGTCACTGAAGCTTTCTTT; cdr3_aa: CASSLPGLGGTVTEAFF
d_call: .; v_call: TRBV5-1; j_call: TRBJ2-1; clone_size: .; cdr3_nt: TGCGCCAGCAGCTTGGGAGGGTCTAATGAGCAGTTCTTC; cdr3_aa: CASSLGGSNEQFF
d_call: TRBD1; v_call: TRBV29-1; j_call: TRBJ1-3; clone_size: .; cdr3_nt: TGCAGCGTGGAGGGACAGGGGGCTGGAAACACCATATATTTT; cdr3_aa: CSVEGQGAGNTIYF
d_call: TRBD2; v_call: TRBV6-2/TRBV6-3; j_call: TRBJ2-5; clone_size: .; cdr3_nt: TGTGCCAGCAGTTCGCCGGGACTAGGGGAGACCCAGTACTTC; cdr3_aa: CASSSPGLGETQYF
d_call: TRBD1; v_call: TRBV3-1/TRBV3-2; j_call: TRBJ1-2; clone_size: .; cdr3_nt: TGTGCCAGCAGCCATCGACAGGGCGACTATGGCTACACCTTC; cdr3_aa: CASSHRQGDYGYTF
d_call: .; v_call: TRBV12-5; j_call: TRBJ1-1; clone_size: .; cdr3_nt: TGTGCTAGTGGTTTGGTACTGGGAGGAATGAACACTGAAGCTTTCTTT; cdr3_aa: CASGLVLGGMNTEAFF
d_call: TRBD2; v_call: TRBV7-2; j_call: TRBJ2-1; clone_size: .; cdr3_nt: TGTGCCAGCAGCTCAGAACAAGCGGGAGAGCAGTTCTTC; cdr3_aa: CASSSEQAGEQFF
d_call: .; v_call: TRBV20-1; j_call: TRBJ2-5; clone_size: .; cdr3_nt: TGCAGTGCGAGTGATATGGGGGCTTGGGAGACCCAGTACTTC; cdr3_aa: CSASDMGAWETQYF
d_call: TRBD2; v_call: TRBV6-6; j_call: TRBJ2-7; clone_size: .; cdr3_nt: TGTGCCAGCAGTTACTCGACTAGCGGGGGCTACGAGCAGTACTTC; cdr3_aa: CASSYSTSGGYEQYF
d_call: .; v_call: TRBV19; j_call: TRBJ1-5; clone_size: .; cdr3_nt: TGTGCCAGTAGTATAGCCCCTAATCAGCCCCAGCATTTT; cdr3_aa: CASSIAPNQPQHF
d_call: .; v_call: TRBV19; j_call: TRBJ1-3; clone_size: .; cdr3_nt: TGTGCCAGTAGTATTCGAGGATCCTCTGGAAACACCATATATTTT; cdr3_aa: CASSIRGSSGNTIYF
d_call: TRBD2; v_call: TRBV14; j_call: TRBJ2-7; clone_size: once; cdr3_nt: TGTGCCAGCAGCCTGACCGCTAGCGGCGAGCAGTACTTC; cdr3_aa: CASSLTASGEQYF
d_call: TRBD2; v_call: TRBV5-1; j_call: TRBJ2-3; clone_size: .; cdr3_nt: TGCGCCAGCAGCTTGGAGGCTAGCGGGGGCTCAGATACGCAGTATTTT; cdr3_aa: CASSLEASGGSDTQYF
d_call: .; v_call: TRBV9; j_call: TRBJ1-5; clone_size: .; cdr3_nt: TGTGCCAGCAGCGTAGGTCAGGGCAATCAGCCCCAGCATTTT; cdr3_aa: CASSVGQGNQPQHF
d_call: TRBD1; v_call: TRBV4-1; j_call: TRBJ2-5; clone_size: .; cdr3_nt: TGCGCCAGCAGCCAAGAGGGGACAGTAGGAGAGACCCAGTACTTC; cdr3_aa: CASSQEGTVGETQYF
d_call: .; v_call: TRBV6-6; j_call: TRBJ1-6; clone_size: once; cdr3_nt: TGTGCCAGCAGTTACTCCGCAGACGAGAGGGGGACACCCCTCCACTTT; cdr3_aa: CASSYSADERGTPLHF
d_call: .; v_call: TRBV4-2; j_call: TRBJ2-5; clone_size: .; cdr3_nt: TGTGCCAGCAGCCAAGATCGGAGCTGGCTGGCGACCCAGTACTTC; cdr3_aa: CASSQDRSWLATQYF
d_call: .; v_call: TRBV6-6; j_call: TRBJ2-3; clone_size: .; cdr3_nt: TGTGCCAGCAGCCGAGGACAGCAACGCACAGATACGCAGTATTTT; cdr3_aa: CASSRGQQRTDTQYF
d_call: .; v_call: TRBV18; j_call: TRBJ1-1; clone_size: .; cdr3_nt: TGTGCCAGCTCAGGGGAGACTGAAGCTTTCTTT; cdr3_aa: CASSGETEAFF
d_call: .; v_call: TRBV29-1; j_call: TRBJ2-5; clone_size: .; cdr3_nt: TGCAGCGTTGAAGATCTTCGCAGAGAGACCCAGTACTTC; cdr3_aa: CSVEDLRRETQYF
d_call: .; v_call: TRBV7-2; j_call: TRBJ2-5; clone_size: .; cdr3_nt: TGTGCCAGCAGCCGCTGGACAGATCAAGAGACCCAGTACTTC; cdr3_aa: CASSRWTDQETQYF
d_call: TRBD2; v_call: TRBV5-4; j_call: TRBJ2-7; clone_size: .; cdr3_nt: TGTGCCGGGCACACCGGGGGGATCGCCTACGAGCAGTACTTC; cdr3_aa: CAGHTGGIAYEQYF
d_call: TRBD2; v_call: TRBV7-2; j_call: TRBJ2-7; clone_size: .; cdr3_nt: TGTGCCAGCAGCCCCGCGCGGCTAGCGGGGGTCGGTTACGAGCAGTACTTC; cdr3_aa: CASSPARLAGVGYEQYF
d_call: .; v_call: TRBV15; j_call: TRBJ2-1; clone_size: .; cdr3_nt: TGTGCCACCAGCAGAGGCGACAACTCCTTCTCCTACAATGAGCAGTTCTTC; cdr3_aa: CATSRGDNSFSYNEQFF
d_call: .; v_call: TRBV29-1; j_call: TRBJ2-3; clone_size: few; cdr3_nt: TGCAGCGTTGCCCCAGCAGATACGCAGTATTTT; cdr3_aa: CSVAPADTQYF
d_call: TRBD2; v_call: TRBV19; j_call: TRBJ2-1; clone_size: .; cdr3_nt: TGTGCCAGTACCTCCCCCCGGACTAGCGGGGGATTCTACAATGAGCAGTTCTTC; cdr3_aa: CASTSPRTSGGFYNEQFF
d_call: TRBD2; v_call: TRBV6-6; j_call: TRBJ2-5; clone_size: medium-sized; cdr3_nt: TGTGCCAGCAGCATAGCGGGGGACCAAGAGACCCAGTACTTC; cdr3_aa: CASSIAGDQETQYF
d_call: .; v_call: TRBV6-5; j_call: TRBJ2-5; clone_size: .; cdr3_nt: TGTGCCAGCAGTTGGACAGACCAAGAGACCCAGTACTTC; cdr3_aa: CASSWTDQETQYF
d_call: .; v_call: TRBV5-1; j_call: TRBJ1-6; clone_size: .; cdr3_nt: TGCGCCAGCCGGAACAGGGTCTATAATTCACCCCTCCACTTT; cdr3_aa: CASRNRVYNSPLHF
d_call: .; v_call: TRBV3-1/TRBV3-2; j_call: TRBJ1-5; clone_size: .; cdr3_nt: TGTGCCAGCAGTGCAGACATAGGCAATCAGCCCCAGCATTTT; cdr3_aa: CASSADIGNQPQHF
d_call: .; v_call: TRBV19; j_call: TRBJ1-1; clone_size: .; cdr3_nt: TGTGCCAGTAGTACAATTGGACAGTTTCTGGGCGCTGAAGCTTTCTTT; cdr3_aa: CASSTIGQFLGAEAFF
d_call: .; v_call: TRBV5-1; j_call: TRBJ1-4; clone_size: .; cdr3_nt: TGCGCCAGCAGCCCGTTCCCCGGGACACTCAATGAAAAACTGTTTTTT; cdr3_aa: CASSPFPGTLNEKLFF
d_call: .; v_call: TRBV6-5; j_call: TRBJ1-2; clone_size: .; cdr3_nt: TGTGCCAGCAGTACGCGGGGGGGCTATGGCTACACCTTC; cdr3_aa: CASSTRGGYGYTF
d_call: .; v_call: TRBV3-1/TRBV3-2; j_call: TRBJ2-5; clone_size: once; cdr3_nt: TGTGCCAGCAGCCAAGAAAGTTACGTGCGGGGTGGGGAGACCCAGTACTTC; cdr3_aa: CASSQESYVRGGETQYF
d_call: TRBD2; v_call: TRBV7-2; j_call: TRBJ2-3; clone_size: .; cdr3_nt: TGTGCCAGCAGCCGCGGGGGGTACACAGATACGCAGTATTTT; cdr3_aa: CASSRGGYTDTQYF